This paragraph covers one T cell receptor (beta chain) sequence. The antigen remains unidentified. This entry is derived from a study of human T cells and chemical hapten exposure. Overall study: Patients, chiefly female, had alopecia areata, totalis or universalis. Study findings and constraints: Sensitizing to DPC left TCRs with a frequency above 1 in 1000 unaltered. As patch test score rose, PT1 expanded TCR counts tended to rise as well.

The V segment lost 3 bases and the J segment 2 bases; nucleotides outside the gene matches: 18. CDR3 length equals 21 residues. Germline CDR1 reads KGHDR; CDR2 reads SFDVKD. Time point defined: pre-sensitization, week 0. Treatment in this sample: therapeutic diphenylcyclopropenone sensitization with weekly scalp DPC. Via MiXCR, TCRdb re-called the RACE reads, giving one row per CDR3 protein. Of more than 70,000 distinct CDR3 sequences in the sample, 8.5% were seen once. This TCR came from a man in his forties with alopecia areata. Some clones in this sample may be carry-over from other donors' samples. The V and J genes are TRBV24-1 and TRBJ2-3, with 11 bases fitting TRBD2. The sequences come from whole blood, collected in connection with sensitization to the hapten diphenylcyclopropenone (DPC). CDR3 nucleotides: TGTGCCACCAGTGATCCCGGACGGTCCGGGACTAGCGGAGGGTTCACAGATACGCAGTATTTT. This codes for CATSDPGRSGTSGGFTDTQYF.